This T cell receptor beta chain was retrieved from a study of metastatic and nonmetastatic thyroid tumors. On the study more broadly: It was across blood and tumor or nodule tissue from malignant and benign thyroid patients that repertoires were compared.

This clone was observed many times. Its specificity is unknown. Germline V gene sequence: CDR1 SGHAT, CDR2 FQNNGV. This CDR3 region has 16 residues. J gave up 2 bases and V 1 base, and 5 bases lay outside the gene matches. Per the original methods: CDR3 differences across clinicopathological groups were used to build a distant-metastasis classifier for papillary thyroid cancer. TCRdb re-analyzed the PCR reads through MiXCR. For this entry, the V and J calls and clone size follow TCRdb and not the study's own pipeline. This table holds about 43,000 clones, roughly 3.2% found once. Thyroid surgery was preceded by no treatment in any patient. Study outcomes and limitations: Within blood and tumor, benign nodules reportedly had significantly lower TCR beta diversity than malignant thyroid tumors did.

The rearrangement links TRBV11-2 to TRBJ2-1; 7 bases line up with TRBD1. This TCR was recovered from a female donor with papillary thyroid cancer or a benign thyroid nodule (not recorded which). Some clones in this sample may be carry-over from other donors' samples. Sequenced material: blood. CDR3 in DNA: TGTGCCAGCAGCTTAGTAAGAGACAGGGCCTACAATGAGCAGTTCTTC. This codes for CASSLVRDRAYNEQFF.